This T cell receptor beta chain was found in a study of T-cell memory formation after mild COVID-19. Study-level information: The two donors had largely donor-specific TCR clusters. Findings and limits, study-wide: That cross-reactive memory joined was suggested by some responding clones appearing in pre-infection memory.

TCRalpha and TCRbeta libraries used 5'RACE with constant-segment primers and UMIs. Each CDR3 protein gets one entry after TCRdb re-called the 5' RACE reads with MiXCR. The sample holds more than 350,000 distinct CDR3 sequences, over 20% seen once. As to this clonotype: The target antigen is unknown.

V lost 1 base to trimming and J lost 5 bases, with 12 bases between them. The CDR3 has 15 residues. CDR1 and CDR2 from the germline V gene are SGHTA and FQGTGA. The sequence came from an adult woman who had mild COVID-19 (a few samples of this study predate the infection). Cell type and time point are not known. Material: PBMCs or a T cell subset sorted from them (not recorded which). The V and J genes are TRBV7-3 and TRBJ2-1, with D possibly matching TRBD2 (7 bases). The CDR3 bases are TGTGCCAGCAGCTTAAGACGGGGGGCCGACAATGAGCAGTTCTTC. Its protein is CASSLRRGADNEQFF.